This TCR beta chain was captured by sequencing in a study of shared clonotypes between healthy human individuals. About the study: A couple of female and a few male donors aged 18 to 49 were enrolled.

Study results and limitations: Naive subsets generally exceeded memory subsets in estimated richness. Rarefaction curves obtained for sorted subsets showed sequencing incomplete despite large depth.

Sorted-subset replicate PCR reactions contained roughly 190 ng DNA, corresponding to some 28,000 T cell genomes. TCRdb keeps only in-frame clones here, not all; method: immunoSEQ multiplex PCR. Of approximately 2.4 million clones in the sample, more than 90% were seen once. With regard to this clone: As yet, its antigen is unknown.

Looked up from germline, CDR1 is SGHTA and CDR2 is FQGNSA. V lost 5 bases to trimming and J lost 3 bases; unmatched junction nucleotides: 17. This CDR3 has 19 residues. The source material was naive CD4+ T cells sorted from blood. Subset of the sample: CD45RA+ positively selected. The receptor was derived from a man younger than 35 in good health. J is TRBJ2-2 and V is TRBV7-2, with 8 bases that match TRBD2. Here the CDR3 DNA reads TGTGCCAGCAGCCGAGGGACTAGACTAGTAGAGATGTACACCGGGGAGCTGTTTTTT. It codes for CASSRGTRLVEMYTGELFF.